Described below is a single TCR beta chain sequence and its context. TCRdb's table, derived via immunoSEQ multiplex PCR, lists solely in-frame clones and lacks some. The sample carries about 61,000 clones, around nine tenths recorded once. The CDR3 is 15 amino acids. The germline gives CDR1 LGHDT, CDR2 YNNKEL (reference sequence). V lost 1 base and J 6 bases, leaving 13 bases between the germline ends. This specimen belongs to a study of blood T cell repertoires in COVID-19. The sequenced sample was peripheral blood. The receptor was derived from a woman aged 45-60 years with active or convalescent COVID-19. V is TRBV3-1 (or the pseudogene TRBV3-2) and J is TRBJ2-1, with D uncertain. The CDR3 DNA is TGTGCCAGCAGCCAAGTTTTAGACTCGATCAATGAGCAGTTCTTC. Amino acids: CASSQVLDSINEQFF.